The clone carrying this TCR beta chain was detected only a few times. The table came from immunoSEQ multiplex PCR; TCRdb's copy has only in-frame clones and leaves some out. The table records some 260,000 clones, roughly 80% of them present only once. This record belongs to a study of blood T cell repertoires in COVID-19. This CDR3 spans 12 amino acids. Between the trimmed V and J ends, which lost 7 bases and 4 bases, there was a span of 13 bases. The germline V gene has CDR1 SQVTM and CDR2 ANQGSEA. The V gene is TRBV29-1, the J gene TRBJ1-1; D is possibly TRBD1 (6 bases). This receptor was obtained from a man aged 80 or over with acute or convalescent COVID-19. Input material: peripheral blood. As DNA, the CDR3 is TGCAGCGCCCGGCAGGGGAGCACTGAAGCTTTCTTT. Translating it yields CSARQGSTEAFF.